This passage covers 21 T cell receptor beta chains from one sample sequenced in a study of long-term antiretroviral therapy in people with HIV. Version v3.0 of the immunoSEQ assay ran at survey level. Only in-frame clones appear in the TCRdb table, and some are missing; sequencing was by immunoSEQ multiplex PCR. Here the sample spans about 16,000 clones, 81% being singletons. Source: unsorted PBMCs, taken about 1.2 years before starting antiretroviral therapy. The receptors were sampled from a man between 25 and 39 years old with HIV.

This clone appeared once. The chain recombines TRBV15 with TRBJ2-2; TRBD2 aligns across 10 bases. V trimming: 4 bases; J trimming: 6 bases; junction bases outside the gene matches: 5. Germline-derived CDR1 and CDR2 are LNHNV and YYDKDF (reference sequence). This CDR3 is 15 amino acids long. The CDR3 DNA sequence: TGTGCCACCAGCACTAGCGGGAGAGTGGCCGGGGAGCTGTTTTTT. It codes for CATSTSGRVAGELFF.

This CDR3 is CASSLDRNLYGYTF. The CDR3 DNA is TGCGCCAGCAGCCTCGACAGGAATCTCTATGGCTACACCTTC. J is TRBJ1-2 and V is TRBV5-1; perhaps TRBD1 as D (6 bases). Germline CDR1 and CDR2: SGHRS and YFSETQ. The CDR3 loop spans 14 amino acids. V was clipped by 4 bases and J by 4 bases, with 14 bases between them.

Points on this clone: The germline gene is not matched at one end of the junction; a read error may be the cause. The chain carries TRBV6-1 and TRBJ2-7; D is possibly TRBD1 (5 bases). Germline V CDR1 and CDR2: MNHNS, SASEGT. The CDR3 covers 16 residues. This chain's CDR3 is CASTEGAWGYGYEQYF. DNA of the CDR3: TGTGCCAGCACTGAAGGGGCTTGGGGTTATGGTTACGAGCAGTACTTC.

This clone occurred a few times. The rearrangement joins TRBV7-2 to TRBJ2-7; the D is unclear. Looked up from germline, CDR1 is SGHTA and CDR2 is FQGNSA. The V gene lost 4 bases and the J gene lost 3 bases, with 4 bases spanning the gap. CDR3 length equals 11 residues. CDR3 nucleotide sequence: TGTGCCAGCAGCTGGAGCTACGAGCAGTACTTC. Translated: CASSWSYEQYF.

The chain carries TRBV7-9 and TRBJ1-5; D is ambiguous. CDR1 is SEHNR, CDR2 FQNEAQ, per germline (reference sequence). The ends were cut back, 5 bases at V and 0 bases at J, with 20 bases in the middle. The CDR3 totals 18 residues. The CDR3: CASSPSSHFMYSNQPQHF. The CDR3 DNA sequence: TGTGCCAGCAGCCCCTCCTCCCACTTTATGTATAGCAATCAGCCCCAGCATTTT. The entire variable domain, with the rest obtained from reference TRBV7-9 and TRBJ1-5, is as follows: DTGVSQNPRHKITKRGQNVTFRCDPISEHNRLYWYRQTLGQGPEFLTYFQNEAQLEKSRLLSDRFSAERPKGSFSTLEIQRTEQGDSAMYLCASSPSSHFMYSNQPQHFGDGTRLSIL.

This sequence joins TRBV30 and TRBJ1-4, with D perhaps matching TRBD1 (5 bases). CDR3 length: 14 residues. Trimming removed 5 bases at V and 6 bases at J, with 16 bases between. Germline V gives CDR1 GTSNPN, CDR2 SVGIG (reference sequence). CDR3 loop: CAWEARQTDEKLFF. DNA for the CDR3: TGTGCCTGGGAGGCGCGACAGACGGATGAAAAACTGTTTTTT.

The J gene is TRBJ2-1, the V gene TRBV7-7, with TRBD2 identical over 8 bases. Trimming cost V 1 base and J 4 bases; bases outside gene matches: 3. The CDR3 has 15 residues. CDR1 is SSHAT and CDR2 is FNYEAQ in the germline V gene (reference sequence). The chain's CDR3 is CASSLDGGAYNEQFF. The CDR3 nucleotides are TGTGCCAGCAGCTTAGACGGGGGGGCTTACAATGAGCAGTTCTTC.

This clone appeared once. The V gene is TRBV11-2, the J gene TRBJ2-7; 7 bases are shared with TRBD1. V dropped 5 bases and J dropped 1; count of bases not matched to a gene: 17. Germline CDR1 is SGHAT and CDR2 is FQNNGV. The CDR3 is 18 amino acids. CDR3 nucleotide sequence: TGTGCCAGCAGCACACGACAGGGTGATCGTATAAAGTCCTACGAGCAGTACTTC. Translated, it gives CASSTRQGDRIKSYEQYF.

CDR3 amino acids: CASSVPGPRLYEQFF. CDR3 nucleotides: TGTGCCAGCAGCGTACCGGGGCCGAGGTTGTATGAGCAGTTCTTC. The gene calls are TRBV7-8 and TRBJ2-1; D may match TRBD1 or TRBD2 (5 bases each). Germline V gene lookup returns CDR1 SGHVS and CDR2 FQNEAQ. The CDR3 runs to 15 residues. Trimming removed 5 bases from V and 8 bases from J, with 19 bases in between. Filled out from reference TRBV7-8 and TRBJ2-1, the complete variable domain reads GAGVSQSPRYKVAKRGQDVALRCDPISGHVSLFWYQQALGQGPEFLTYFQNEAQLDKSGLPSDRFFAERPEGSVSTLKIQRTQQEDSAVYLCASSVPGPRLYEQFFGPGTRLTVL.

The DNA of the CDR3 is TGTGCCAGCAGTCCGTCCTATGGCTACACCTTC. Translating gives CASSPSYGYTF. The chain couples TRBV28 to TRBJ1-2; no clear D gene. The germline V gene encodes CDR1 MDHEN and CDR2 SYDVKM. Trimming pared 5 bases from V and 4 bases from J, leaving 5 bases between. The CDR3 extends over 11 amino acids.

This rearrangement joins TRBV11-1 to TRBJ2-7, with D unclear. Between the trimmed V and J ends, which lost 1 base and 4 bases, there was a span of 2 bases. The CDR3 totals 11 residues. The germline CDR1 and CDR2 sequences are SGHAT and FQDESV (reference sequence). CDR3 sequence reads: CASSLDYEQYF. The DNA for the CDR3 is TGTGCCAGCAGCTTAGATTACGAGCAGTACTTC.

The chain carries TRBV7-3 and TRBJ2-7; D is ambiguous. Per the germline V gene, CDR1 is SGHTA and CDR2 is FQGTGA. CDR3 length: 15 amino acids. The ends were cut back, 5 bases at V and 0 bases at J, with 14 bases in the middle. In DNA, the CDR3 is TGTGCCAGCAGCCCGGACGGATTGAGCTCCTACGAGCAGTACTTC. Translating it yields CASSPDGLSSYEQYF.

As for this clone: Within the sample, other DNA sequences also encode this same CDR3. V gene TRBV6-5 combines with J gene TRBJ1-1; D ambiguous. V was trimmed by 0 bases and J by 1 base, leaving 6 bases between them. This CDR3 has 14 residues. CDR1 MNHEY and CDR2 SVGAGI come from the germline V gene. CDR3 in DNA: TGTGCCAGCAGTTACTCTCGGGCGAACACTGAAGCTTTCTTT. This encodes CASSYSRANTEAFF.

The rearrangement uses TRBV28 and TRBJ1-4; D is unresolved. Per the germline V gene, CDR1 is MDHEN and CDR2 is SYDVKM. CDR3 size: 11 residues. Trimming left V 11 bases short and J 6 bases short, with 10 bases between. CDR3 DNA: TGTGCCGGCGGGAAGTATGAAAAACTGTTTTTT. It specifies CAGGKYEKLFF. Together with reference TRBV28 and TRBJ1-4, the CDR3 gives the full variable domain: DVKVTQSSRYLVKRTGEKVFLECVQDMDHENMFWYRQDPGLGLRLIYFSYDVKMKEKGDIPEGYSVSREKKERFSLILESASTNQTSMYLCAGGKYEKLFFGSGTQLSVL.

This clone is deemed medium-sized. V usage is TRBV27 and J usage is TRBJ2-7, with D possibly matching TRBD1 (5 bases). Trimming shortened V by 6 bases and J by 3 bases, and 15 bases separated the two germline ends. CDR3 size: 14 residues. CDR1 is MNHEY, CDR2 SMNVEV, per germline (reference sequence). The chain's CDR3 is CASRGQYPHYEQYF. As DNA, the CDR3 is TGTGCCAGCAGGGGGCAGTACCCGCACTACGAGCAGTACTTC.

The chain links TRBV6-5 to TRBJ1-1; the D gene is possibly TRBD1 (5 bases). CDR3 size: 14 residues. V dropped 2 bases and J dropped 5 bases, with 12 bases sitting between them. Looked up from germline, CDR1 is MNHEY and CDR2 is SVGAGI. CDR3 loop: CASSYARAGTEAFF. CDR3 bases: TGTGCCAGCAGTTACGCGAGGGCAGGGACTGAAGCTTTCTTT.

V is TRBV10-2 and J is TRBJ1-1, with 9 bases aligning to TRBD1. CDR3 length equals 14 residues. Germline-derived CDR1 and CDR2 are WSHSY and SAAADI. J gave up 3 bases and V 6 bases, and 5 bases lay outside the gene matches. CDR3 residues: CASRDRGRDTEAFF. The DNA for the CDR3 is TGCGCCAGCAGGGACAGGGGAAGGGACACTGAAGCTTTCTTT.

This chain connects TRBV27 to TRBJ1-1; 7 bases map to TRBD1. V was clipped by 4 bases and J by 7 bases; unmatched bases: 9. The CDR3 runs to 14 residues. The germline gives CDR1 MNHEY, CDR2 SMNVEV (reference sequence). The CDR3 coding sequence is TGTGCCAGCAGTTGGGATAGGGGGCTGGGTGAAGCTTTCTTT. Translation gives CASSWDRGLGEAFF.

The chain combines TRBV5-6 with TRBJ2-7; weak D call: TRBD2 (6 bases). Germline V gene data show CDR1 as SGHDT and CDR2 as YYEEEE. V was shortened by 4 bases and J by 2 bases, with 13 bases between the two germline ends. CDR3 length: 14 residues. CDR3 amino acids: CASSAVGGAYEQYF. The CDR3 DNA reads TGTGCCAGCAGCGCGGTGGGAGGCGCCTACGAGCAGTACTTC.

V and J are TRBV7-2 and TRBJ2-3; D possibly matches TRBD1 or TRBD2 (5 bases each). Germline values: CDR1 SGHTA, CDR2 FQGNSA. This CDR3 comprises 17 residues. Trimming cost V 5 bases and J 2 bases, with 20 bases left between them. CDR3 in amino acids: CASSARDPESVTDTQYF. The CDR3, as DNA: TGTGCCAGCAGCGCCCGGGACCCAGAATCGGTCACAGATACGCAGTATTTT.

V and J are TRBV11-2 and TRBJ1-1; D is undetermined. Germline CDR1 reads SGHAT; CDR2 reads FQNNGV. V was trimmed by 0 bases and J by 0 bases, leaving 8 bases between them. The CDR3 runs 15 residues. CDR3 nucleotides: TGTGCCAGCAGCTTAGAGGAACTCATGAACACTGAAGCTTTCTTT. Protein product: CASSLEELMNTEAFF.